These 5 T cell receptor beta chains were all obtained from the same sample, sequenced in a study of regulatory T cells in long-lasting Graves disease. Time point described: persistent/refractory GD, antithyroid drugs over 5 years with positive TRAb. RNA isolated from PBMCs was used to make the TCR library. Library construction for TCR beta used iRepertoire HTBI primers and Arm-PCR of CDR3 regions. One entry per CDR3 protein results from TCRdb running MiXCR on the multiplex PCR reads. The sample includes some 370,000 distinct CDR3 sequences, less than 30% of them seen just once. The sample was peripheral blood mononuclear cells (PBMCs), taken when the disease was refractory, from a patient treated with antithyroid drugs. The receptor source for this set is a woman aged 35 to 49 with Graves disease.

CDR3 DNA sequence: TGTGCCAGCAGTTACGCTGGGCTACCAGAGCAGTACTTC. Its translation is CASSYAGLPEQYF. The J gene is TRBJ2-7, the V gene TRBV6-2 or TRBV6-3, with D hard to call. The ends were cut back, 2 bases at V and 7 bases at J, with 12 bases in the middle. The CDR3 has 13 amino acids. Germline V gene lookup returns CDR1 MNHEY and CDR2 SVGEGT.

In regard to this clonotype: Given a far larger clone just one base away, this is likely a sequencing read error. The chain carries TRBV9 and TRBJ2-7, with 7 bases aligning to TRBD1. The CDR3 consists of 14 residues. The J segment lost 5 bases and the V segment lost 4 bases, leaving 9 bases of the junction unmatched. The germline V gene encodes CDR1 SGDLS and CDR2 YYNGEE. The CDR3 loop is CASSSYETGNEQYF. The CDR3 region has the DNA TGTGCCAGCAGCTCATATGAGACAGGGAACGAGCAGTACTTC.

This clonotype was seen repeatedly, ten times or more. The genes are TRBV20-1 and TRBJ2-5; no definite D call. V was trimmed by 0 bases and J by 4 bases, leaving 12 bases between them. In germline, CDR1 is DFQATT, CDR2 SNEGSKA (reference sequence). The CDR3 sequence is 14 residues long. The CDR3 DNA reads as TGCAGTGCTAGAGACCCCGCAGTGGGAGAGACCCAGTACTTC. This encodes CSARDPAVGETQYF.

This clonotype was counted only a few times. The chain carries TRBV27 and TRBJ2-7; D tentatively reads TRBD1 or TRBD2 (5 bases each). The germline V gene encodes CDR1 MNHEY and CDR2 SMNVEV (reference sequence). Trimming shortened V by 5 bases and J by 3 bases, and 17 bases separated the two germline ends. The CDR3 has 15 residues. The CDR3 here is CASSISLGTVYEQYF. CDR3 DNA sequence: TGTGCCAGCAGTATCTCCCTCGGGACCGTCTACGAGCAGTACTTC.

The chain recombines TRBV20-1 with TRBJ2-7; TRBD1 or TRBD2 may be the D gene (5 bases each). The CDR3 totals 13 residues. Trimming removed 3 bases from V and 3 bases from J, with 12 bases in between. Germline V CDR1 and CDR2: DFQATT, SNEGSKA (reference sequence). The CDR3 sequence is CSARGETYYEQYF. The CDR3 DNA follows: TGCAGTGCTAGGGGGGAAACCTACTACGAGCAGTACTTC.